A single sample is the source of the 20 T cell receptor beta chains below, sequenced in a study of glioma-infiltrating T cells after dendritic cell vaccination. TCRdb's copy holds only in-frame clones and misses some; the assay was immunoSEQ multiplex PCR. The sample contains around 100,000 clones, over 80% of which appear only once. As to time point: after dendritic cell vaccination, including at tumor progression/relapse. Source: blood, taken after dendritic cell vaccination. All receptors come from a human donor with glioblastoma.

This clone was picked up a small number of times. The chain carries TRBV5-1 and TRBJ1-2, with D uncertain. V shed 0 bases and J shed 7 bases, with 13 bases lying between them. This CDR3 region has 14 residues. Germline V gene lookup returns CDR1 SGHRS and CDR2 YFSETQ. The CDR3 spells CASSLGPGVRGYTF. The CDR3 nucleotides are TGCGCCAGCAGCTTGGGGCCCGGAGTGCGTGGCTACACCTTC.

The chain has TRBV5-1 and TRBJ2-5, with D perhaps TRBD2 (6 bases). Trimming removed 1 base from V and 5 bases from J, with 18 bases in between. Germline V gene data show CDR1 as SGHRS and CDR2 as YFSETQ. The CDR3 length is 16 residues. CDR3 nucleotide sequence: TGCGCCAGCAGCTTGTCCGGCTCAGGGAGGAGGGAGACCCAGTACTTC. The encoded protein is CASSLSGSGRRETQYF.

The chain recombines TRBV29-1 with TRBJ2-1; TRBD1 aligns across 10 bases. Unmatched junction bases numbered 6, after V lost 2 bases and J lost 8 bases. The CDR3 length is 14 residues. Germline V gene lookup returns CDR1 SQVTM and CDR2 ANQGSEA. The CDR3: CSVEFGQGGDEQFF. The CDR3 DNA reads TGCAGCGTTGAATTCGGACAGGGGGGCGATGAGCAGTTCTTC.

This sequence joins TRBV11-3 and TRBJ2-1, with 8 bases matching TRBD1. With 3 bases clipped from V and 4 bases from J, the junction kept 5 bases outside the gene matches. Germline V gives CDR1 SGHNT, CDR2 YENEEA. The CDR3 consists of 15 residues. The CDR3 DNA reads as TGTGCCAGCAGCTTGGGGACAGGCCTATACAATGAGCAGTTCTTC. It yields the protein CASSLGTGLYNEQFF.

The rearrangement links TRBV2 to TRBJ1-2; possible D gene TRBD1, 5 bases. This CDR3 spans 12 amino acids. CDR1 is SNHLY and CDR2 is FYNNEI in the germline V gene. The V end was cut by 4 bases, the J end by 10 bases, with 13 bases between. The CDR3 is CASSGGGTDYTF. CDR3 in DNA: TGTGCCAGCAGTGGGGGGGGGACGGACTACACCTTC.

J is TRBJ1-5 and V is TRBV28, with D unresolved. There are 12 residues in the CDR3. V lost 6 bases and J lost 4, with 7 bases in between. Germline V lookup: CDR1 MDHEN, CDR2 SYDVKM. DNA of the CDR3: TGTGCCAGCAGGGAGATAAATCAGCCCCAGCATTTT. As protein: CASREINQPQHF.

The gene calls are TRBV29-1 and TRBJ1-1, with 8 bases fitting TRBD1. The CDR3 is made up of 15 amino acids. CDR1 is SQVTM and CDR2 is ANQGSEA in the germline V gene. V trimming: 6 bases; J trimming: 4 bases; junction bases outside the gene matches: 13. The CDR3: CSVSSGQASTTEAFF. CDR3 nucleotide sequence: TGCAGCGTGTCCTCGGGACAGGCCTCTACCACTGAAGCTTTCTTT.

By sample share, this clone is medium-sized. The chain has TRBV15 and TRBJ2-3, with TRBD2 matching over 8 bases. The CDR3 consists of 15 residues. The germline CDR1 and CDR2 sequences are LNHNV and YYDKDF (reference sequence). With 4 bases clipped from V and 2 bases from J, the junction kept 5 bases outside the gene matches. The CDR3: CATSKGSGDTDTQYF. CDR3 in DNA: TGTGCCACCAGCAAAGGTAGCGGGGACACAGATACGCAGTATTTT.

The CDR3 reads CASSPKSTGIGETQYF. The DNA for the CDR3 is TGCGCCAGCAGCCCCAAATCTACGGGGATAGGAGAGACCCAGTACTTC. The chain recombines TRBV5-1 with TRBJ2-5; D may be TRBD2 (5 bases). Per the germline V gene, CDR1 is SGHRS and CDR2 is YFSETQ. The V end lost 4 bases, the J end lost 4 bases, and 20 bases lay between the germline ends. This CDR3 comprises 16 residues.

The chain's CDR3 is CASSLTGGGETQYF. CDR3 in DNA: TGTGCCAGCAGCTTGACGGGGGGTGGTGAGACCCAGTACTTC. The chain joins TRBV13 to TRBJ2-5; 7 nucleotides align to TRBD2. This CDR3 is 14 amino acids long. CDR1 is PRHDT and CDR2 is FYEKMQ in the germline V gene (reference sequence). J lost 5 bases, V lost 3 bases, and 6 bases had no gene match.

This clone was counted only a few times. The genes are TRBV7-2 and TRBJ1-5; D remains ambiguous. With 6 bases removed from V and 0 bases from J, the gap between germline ends came to 15 bases. This CDR3 is 16 amino acids long. The germline V gene has CDR1 SGHTA and CDR2 FQGNSA. As DNA, the CDR3 is TGTGCCAGCAGATCCTCCGGGGAAGTTAGCAATCAGCCCCAGCATTTT. The encoded protein is CASRSSGEVSNQPQHF.

The chain has TRBV11-2 and TRBJ1-3, with D perhaps matching TRBD1 (6 bases). CDR1 and CDR2 from the germline V gene are SGHAT and FQNNGV. The V and J ends lost 5 bases and 0 bases respectively, with 11 bases between them. CDR3 length: 15 residues. CDR3 nucleotides: TGTGCCAGCAGCCAACAGGGTAGCTCTGGAAACACCATATATTTT. Its protein is CASSQQGSSGNTIYF.

This clone was observed a single time. The V gene is TRBV7-9, the J gene TRBJ2-7, with 7 positions matching TRBD2. Germline V CDR1 and CDR2: SEHNR, FQNEAQ (reference sequence). With V trimmed by 1 base and J by 3 bases, 6 bases remained unmatched. The CDR3 extends over 15 amino acids. The CDR3: CASSLVAGEIYEQYF. Here the CDR3 DNA reads TGTGCCAGCAGCTTAGTAGCGGGTGAGATCTACGAGCAGTACTTC.

This sequence joins TRBV11-2 and TRBJ2-7, with 9 bases lining up with TRBD2. The CDR3 is 15 amino acids. The junction had 7 bases not matched to a gene; V was cut back by 4 bases and J by 3 bases. In germline, CDR1 is SGHAT, CDR2 FQNNGV. Here the CDR3 reads CASSYLAGALYEQYF. DNA for the CDR3: TGTGCCAGCAGCTACTTAGCGGGGGCCCTCTACGAGCAGTACTTC.

This chain uses TRBV30 with TRBJ2-5; the match to TRBD2 covers 9 bases. Trimming cost V 3 bases and J 4 bases; bases outside gene matches: 6. Germline CDR1 and CDR2: GTSNPN and SVGIG (reference sequence). The CDR3 runs 14 residues. CDR3 sequence (DNA): TGTGCCTGGAGGATGGCGGGGGGGCCAGAGACCCAGTACTTC. It codes for CAWRMAGGPETQYF.

The chain is built from TRBV7-3 and TRBJ2-5, with D possibly being TRBD1 (6 bases). From germline, CDR1 is SGHTA and CDR2 FQGTGA. Trimming removed 5 bases from V and 5 bases from J, with 15 bases in between. This CDR3 region has 14 residues. The CDR3 DNA reads as TGTGCCAGCAGCCAAGGAGGTACAGGGGAGACCCAGTACTTC. Its translation is CASSQGGTGETQYF.

The chain joins TRBV9 to TRBJ2-1; tentative D call: TRBD2 (5 bases). V lost 5 bases and J 4 bases, leaving 13 bases between the germline ends. The CDR3 covers 14 residues. Germline CDR1 reads SGDLS; CDR2 reads YYNGEE. The CDR3: CASSEGGPYNEQFF. The CDR3 bases are TGTGCCAGCAGTGAGGGTGGCCCATACAATGAGCAGTTCTTC.

This chain links TRBV11-2 with TRBJ2-7, with D perhaps matching TRBD1 (5 bases). V was cut by 5 bases and J by 3 bases, with 14 bases left in between. The CDR3 has 14 amino acids. Germline CDR1 SGHAT, CDR2 FQNNGV. CDR3 nucleotide sequence: TGTGCCAGCAGCCTCCGACAGACCTACTACGAGCAGTACTTC. Its protein is CASSLRQTYYEQYF.

This chain connects TRBV7-2 to TRBJ1-1, with a possible D match to TRBD1 (5 bases). This CDR3 has 13 residues. Germline CDR1 SGHTA, CDR2 FQGNSA. V was trimmed by 5 bases and J by 1 base, leaving 8 bases between them. CDR3 bases: TGTGCCAGCAGCATAGACAGGAACACTGAAGCTTTCTTT. It encodes CASSIDRNTEAFF.

To note about this clone: Compared with germline, one end of the junction differs, possibly owing to a read error. J is TRBJ1-6 and V is TRBV27; possible D gene TRBD1, 5 bases. Germline V lookup: CDR1 MNHEY, CDR2 SMNVEV (reference sequence). This CDR3 comprises 15 residues. The CDR3 loop reads CASTLQAPRGSPLHF. Here the CDR3 DNA reads TGTGCCAGCACTTTACAGGCCCCGCGGGGTTCACCCCTCCACTTT.